The source of this TCR beta chain is a study of identical twins. A remark on this clonotype: What it binds is unknown.

Study results and limitations: Excess twin sharing in beta out-of-frame sequences was weaker. Out-of-frame alpha sequences common to twins were enriched for low generation probability.

Per germline, CDR1 DFQATT and CDR2 SNEGSKA (reference sequence). The CDR3 has 12 residues. The V gene end was trimmed by 3 bases and the J gene end by 11 bases; junction bases not matched to a gene: 8. TCRdb used MiXCR to reprocess the 5' RACE reads, holding one entry per CDR3 protein. Among around 100,000 distinct CDR3 sequences listed, 5.9% were seen once. V is TRBV20-1 and J is TRBJ2-3, with TRBD2 identical over 7 bases. The receptor was isolated from a woman aged 45-65 years in good health. Sequenced material: memory T cells sorted from blood. The DNA of the CDR3 is TGCAGTGCTAGCGCCTCGGCTAGCGGGCAGTATTTT. It specifies CSASASASGQYF.